Listed below are T cell receptor beta chains from one sample, sequenced in a study of blood T cell repertoires in COVID-19. Clones were sequenced by immunoSEQ multiplex PCR, and TCRdb holds only the in-frame ones, with some missing. This table holds approximately 350,000 clones, about 93% found once. The sequencing sample was made of peripheral blood. These receptors were collected from a woman between 18 and 29 years old who had recovered from COVID-19. CDR3s include the opening cysteine and the closing phenylalanine or tryptophan. Fields, in order: V gene, D gene, clone size, J gene, CDR3 DNA, CDR3 protein. D genes are given only for firm matches. Clone sizes are given selectively: once, few, many, or a class where the clone is expanded.

V: TRBV2; D: -; size: -; J: TRBJ2-2; DNA: TGTGCCAGCAGGAGCTACGGGATGGGGAACACCGGGGAGCTGTTTTTT; CDR3: CASRSYGMGNTGELFF
V: TRBV29-1; D: -; size: -; J: TRBJ1-2; DNA: TGCAGCGTTGTCATCGGTGAAAGCCACTATGGCTACACCTTC; CDR3: CSVVIGESHYGYTF
V: TRBV11-3; D: -; size: -; J: TRBJ1-2; DNA: TGTGCCAGCAGCTTAGAAGCCGCCCCTCCTTACTATGGCTACACCTTC; CDR3: CASSLEAAPPYYGYTF
V: TRBV27; D: -; size: -; J: TRBJ1-6; DNA: TGTGCCAGCAGTCAAACAGGGTATAATTCACCCCTCCACTTT; CDR3: CASSQTGYNSPLHF
V: TRBV29-1; D: -; size: -; J: TRBJ2-2; DNA: TGCAGCGTTCCGGGGAATACCGGGGAGCTGTTTTTT; CDR3: CSVPGNTGELFF
V: TRBV19; D: -; size: -; J: TRBJ2-1; DNA: TGTGCCAGTAGTATGAGTGGTCTAGATATGTCCTACAATGAGCAGTTCTTC; CDR3: CASSMSGLDMSYNEQFF
V: TRBV5-1; D: TRBD1; size: few; J: TRBJ1-1; DNA: TGCGCCAGCAGCGTAGGGGACAGCCAGGCTTTCTTT; CDR3: CASSVGDSQAFF
V: TRBV25-1; D: -; size: -; J: TRBJ1-5; DNA: TGTGCCAGCAGTGAACCGGGGGATAGCAATCAGCCCCAGCATTTT; CDR3: CASSEPGDSNQPQHF
V: TRBV14; D: -; size: -; J: TRBJ2-5; DNA: TGTGCCAGCAGCCAAGACATCGAGACCCAGTACTTC; CDR3: CASSQDIETQYF
V: TRBV6-6; D: -; size: few; J: TRBJ2-1; DNA: TGTGCCAGCAGTTACAACCGCGATGAGCAGTTCTTC; CDR3: CASSYNRDEQFF
V: TRBV5-1; D: -; size: -; J: TRBJ2-5; DNA: TGCGCCAGCAGCTTTTACAGCGGAGGTGATGGGACCCAGTACTTC; CDR3: CASSFYSGGDGTQYF
V: TRBV6-2/TRBV6-3; D: TRBD1; size: -; J: TRBJ1-2; DNA: TGTGCCAGCAGTTACCACGGGACAGGGTATGGCTACACCTTC; CDR3: CASSYHGTGYGYTF
V: TRBV9; D: TRBD2; size: few; J: TRBJ2-2; DNA: TGTGCCAGCAGCCCGGGATTAGCGGGAGTTGGGACCGGGGAGCTGTTTTTT; CDR3: CASSPGLAGVGTGELFF
V: TRBV7-9; D: TRBD1; size: -; J: TRBJ2-3; DNA: TGTGCCAGCAGCCGGGGACAGGGGGCGGGAGATACGCAGTATTTT; CDR3: CASSRGQGAGDTQYF
V: TRBV18; D: -; size: -; J: TRBJ1-5; DNA: TGTGCCAGCTCACCACGGGGCAGCAATCAGCCCCAGCATTTT; CDR3: CASSPRGSNQPQHF
V: TRBV19; D: -; size: -; J: TRBJ1-2; DNA: TGTGCCAGTAACGTAGACCAGGGTATTCCAGGGGGCTACACCTTC; CDR3: CASNVDQGIPGGYTF
V: TRBV25-1; D: TRBD1; size: -; J: TRBJ1-1; DNA: TGTGCCAGCAGTGAAATAGAAATAACAGGGGACACTGAAGCTTTCTTT; CDR3: CASSEIEITGDTEAFF
V: TRBV19; D: TRBD1; size: -; J: TRBJ1-1; DNA: TGTGTTAGGACAGGGGGATCCACTGAAGCTTTCTTT; CDR3: CVRTGGSTEAFF
V: TRBV28; D: TRBD1; size: -; J: TRBJ1-2; DNA: TGTGCCAGCAGTTTACGGCAGGGGGCCGGTGGCTACACCTTC; CDR3: CASSLRQGAGGYTF
V: TRBV25-1; D: -; size: -; J: TRBJ1-2; DNA: TGTGCCAGCATCGGAGGGGCCTATGGCTACACCTTC; CDR3: CASIGGAYGYTF
V: TRBV11-2; D: -; size: -; J: TRBJ2-1; DNA: TGTGCCAGCAGCTTACGAGGGGGATTGTACTCCTACAATGAGCAGTTCTTC; CDR3: CASSLRGGLYSYNEQFF
V: TRBV7-9; D: TRBD1; size: once; J: TRBJ1-1; DNA: TGTGCCAGCAGCTTAGCCAGGACAGGGTTAGGCACTGAAGCTTTCTTT; CDR3: CASSLARTGLGTEAFF
V: TRBV11-3; D: -; size: few; J: TRBJ2-1; DNA: TGTGCCAGCCACGCCCGGGGACCAACCGGGGGTGAGCAGTTCTTC; CDR3: CASHARGPTGGEQFF
V: TRBV24-1; D: TRBD1; size: -; J: TRBJ1-2; DNA: TGTGCCACCAGGCGAGGGACAGACTATGGCTACACCTTC; CDR3: CATRRGTDYGYTF
V: TRBV19; D: TRBD2; size: -; J: TRBJ2-2; DNA: TGTGCCAGTTGTGGTATCGGGCTAGCGGGAGGTGTCACCGGGGAGCTGTTTTTT; CDR3: CASCGIGLAGGVTGELFF
V: TRBV3-1/TRBV3-2; D: TRBD2; size: -; J: TRBJ2-5; DNA: TGTGCCAGCAGCCCCGATGCTAGCGGGAGACAGACCCAGTACTTC; CDR3: CASSPDASGRQTQYF
V: TRBV27; D: TRBD1; size: -; J: TRBJ1-2; DNA: TGTGCCAGCAGTGCCCGACAGGGGATCAATGGCTACACCTTC; CDR3: CASSARQGINGYTF
V: TRBV20-1; D: -; size: -; J: TRBJ1-1; DNA: TGCAGTGCTAGTCCTCTCCCCACTGAAGCTTTCTTT; CDR3: CSASPLPTEAFF
V: TRBV27; D: TRBD1; size: -; J: TRBJ1-1; DNA: TGTGCCAGCAGTTTATATAACAGGGGGCCGAACACTGAAGCTTTCTTT; CDR3: CASSLYNRGPNTEAFF
V: TRBV27; D: -; size: -; J: TRBJ1-1; DNA: TGTGCCAGCAGTTGGGGGGGAGGCGAGAACACTGAAGCTTTCTTT; CDR3: CASSWGGGENTEAFF
V: TRBV18; D: -; size: -; J: TRBJ1-5; DNA: TGTGCCAGCTCACCGACCAATCCCCAAGCGAATCAGCCCCAGCATTTT; CDR3: CASSPTNPQANQPQHF
V: TRBV11-3; D: TRBD1; size: once; J: TRBJ2-5; DNA: TGTGCCAGCAGCAGACAGGGGGGGGAGACCCAGTACTTC; CDR3: CASSRQGGETQYF
V: TRBV19; D: -; size: -; J: TRBJ1-4; DNA: TGTGCCAGTAGTCCCAGGGATGAAAAACTGTTTTTT; CDR3: CASSPRDEKLFF
V: TRBV6-2/TRBV6-3; D: -; size: -; J: TRBJ2-4; DNA: TGTGCCAGCAGTCCAACCCAATCAGTCATTCAGTACTTC; CDR3: CASSPTQSVIQYF
V: TRBV18; D: -; size: -; J: TRBJ2-2; DNA: TGTGCCAGCTCACCACCGACAGAACAAACGAACACCGGGGAGCTGTTTTTT; CDR3: CASSPPTEQTNTGELFF
V: TRBV28; D: -; size: -; J: TRBJ1-4; DNA: TGTGCCAGCAGTATCCAGGGGAGCGGTAATGAAAAACTGTTTTTT; CDR3: CASSIQGSGNEKLFF
V: TRBV4-3; D: -; size: -; J: TRBJ1-3; DNA: TGCGCCAGCAGCCAGAACTTCCTTGGGAGGGCTGGAAACACCATATATTTT; CDR3: CASSQNFLGRAGNTIYF
V: TRBV10-2; D: TRBD1; size: -; J: TRBJ1-4; DNA: TGCGCCAGCAGGAGAGGGACAGGGGGCGACTCTAATGAAAAACTGTTTTTT; CDR3: CASRRGTGGDSNEKLFF
V: TRBV20-1; D: -; size: -; J: TRBJ1-2; DNA: TGCAGTGCTTCGGACAGCCGTAGCTACACCTTC; CDR3: CSASDSRSYTF
V: TRBV27; D: TRBD2; size: -; J: TRBJ2-2; DNA: TGTGCCAGCGCTAGTAGCAAGGGAGGGCCGGAGTACACCGGGGAGCTGTTTTTT; CDR3: CASASSKGGPEYTGELFF
V: TRBV14; D: TRBD1; size: -; J: TRBJ1-4; DNA: TGTGCCAGCAGCCAATTTACAGGGGGCCTTAATGAAAAACTGTTTTTT; CDR3: CASSQFTGGLNEKLFF
V: TRBV24-1; D: -; size: -; J: TRBJ2-5; DNA: TGTGCCACCAGTGATCCTCGGAGGGGAGTGGAGACCCAGTACTTC; CDR3: CATSDPRRGVETQYF
V: TRBV11-3; D: TRBD2; size: -; J: TRBJ2-2; DNA: TGTGCCAGCACGGAGGGAGGGTATACCGGGGAGCTGTTTTTT; CDR3: CASTEGGYTGELFF
V: TRBV11-2; D: -; size: once; J: TRBJ1-3; DNA: TGTGCCAGCAGCTTACCGGGTTATACCTACTCTGGAAACACCATATATTTT; CDR3: CASSLPGYTYSGNTIYF
V: TRBV7-8; D: -; size: once; J: TRBJ2-2; DNA: TGTGCCAGCAGCTTAGTGTTCGGCCCGGGCACCGGGGAGCTGTTTTTT; CDR3: CASSLVFGPGTGELFF
V: TRBV4-1; D: -; size: -; J: TRBJ2-2; DNA: TGCGCCAGCATCTCCGGGGCCGGGGAGCTGTTTTTT; CDR3: CASISGAGELFF
V: TRBV9; D: TRBD1; size: -; J: TRBJ1-1; DNA: TGTGCCAGCAGCCCCAGACAGGGGAGGGACACTGAAGCTTTCTTT; CDR3: CASSPRQGRDTEAFF
V: TRBV30; D: TRBD1; size: few; J: TRBJ1-3; DNA: TGTGCCTGGGGCTCAGGGACAGGGTTGATTCGGAACACCATATATTTT; CDR3: CAWGSGTGLIRNTIYF
V: TRBV29-1; D: TRBD1; size: -; J: TRBJ1-2; DNA: TGCAGCGCTTTGACAGGGGCAAACTATGGCTACACCTTC; CDR3: CSALTGANYGYTF
V: TRBV7-2; D: -; size: -; J: TRBJ2-1; DNA: TGTGCCAGCTCCCACTACCCCCGGGGAAACAATGAGCAGTTCTTC; CDR3: CASSHYPRGNNEQFF
V: TRBV3-1/TRBV3-2; D: -; size: -; J: TRBJ1-5; DNA: TGTGCCAGCAGCCACGCTCTTGGAGGACATCAGCCCCAGCATTTT; CDR3: CASSHALGGHQPQHF